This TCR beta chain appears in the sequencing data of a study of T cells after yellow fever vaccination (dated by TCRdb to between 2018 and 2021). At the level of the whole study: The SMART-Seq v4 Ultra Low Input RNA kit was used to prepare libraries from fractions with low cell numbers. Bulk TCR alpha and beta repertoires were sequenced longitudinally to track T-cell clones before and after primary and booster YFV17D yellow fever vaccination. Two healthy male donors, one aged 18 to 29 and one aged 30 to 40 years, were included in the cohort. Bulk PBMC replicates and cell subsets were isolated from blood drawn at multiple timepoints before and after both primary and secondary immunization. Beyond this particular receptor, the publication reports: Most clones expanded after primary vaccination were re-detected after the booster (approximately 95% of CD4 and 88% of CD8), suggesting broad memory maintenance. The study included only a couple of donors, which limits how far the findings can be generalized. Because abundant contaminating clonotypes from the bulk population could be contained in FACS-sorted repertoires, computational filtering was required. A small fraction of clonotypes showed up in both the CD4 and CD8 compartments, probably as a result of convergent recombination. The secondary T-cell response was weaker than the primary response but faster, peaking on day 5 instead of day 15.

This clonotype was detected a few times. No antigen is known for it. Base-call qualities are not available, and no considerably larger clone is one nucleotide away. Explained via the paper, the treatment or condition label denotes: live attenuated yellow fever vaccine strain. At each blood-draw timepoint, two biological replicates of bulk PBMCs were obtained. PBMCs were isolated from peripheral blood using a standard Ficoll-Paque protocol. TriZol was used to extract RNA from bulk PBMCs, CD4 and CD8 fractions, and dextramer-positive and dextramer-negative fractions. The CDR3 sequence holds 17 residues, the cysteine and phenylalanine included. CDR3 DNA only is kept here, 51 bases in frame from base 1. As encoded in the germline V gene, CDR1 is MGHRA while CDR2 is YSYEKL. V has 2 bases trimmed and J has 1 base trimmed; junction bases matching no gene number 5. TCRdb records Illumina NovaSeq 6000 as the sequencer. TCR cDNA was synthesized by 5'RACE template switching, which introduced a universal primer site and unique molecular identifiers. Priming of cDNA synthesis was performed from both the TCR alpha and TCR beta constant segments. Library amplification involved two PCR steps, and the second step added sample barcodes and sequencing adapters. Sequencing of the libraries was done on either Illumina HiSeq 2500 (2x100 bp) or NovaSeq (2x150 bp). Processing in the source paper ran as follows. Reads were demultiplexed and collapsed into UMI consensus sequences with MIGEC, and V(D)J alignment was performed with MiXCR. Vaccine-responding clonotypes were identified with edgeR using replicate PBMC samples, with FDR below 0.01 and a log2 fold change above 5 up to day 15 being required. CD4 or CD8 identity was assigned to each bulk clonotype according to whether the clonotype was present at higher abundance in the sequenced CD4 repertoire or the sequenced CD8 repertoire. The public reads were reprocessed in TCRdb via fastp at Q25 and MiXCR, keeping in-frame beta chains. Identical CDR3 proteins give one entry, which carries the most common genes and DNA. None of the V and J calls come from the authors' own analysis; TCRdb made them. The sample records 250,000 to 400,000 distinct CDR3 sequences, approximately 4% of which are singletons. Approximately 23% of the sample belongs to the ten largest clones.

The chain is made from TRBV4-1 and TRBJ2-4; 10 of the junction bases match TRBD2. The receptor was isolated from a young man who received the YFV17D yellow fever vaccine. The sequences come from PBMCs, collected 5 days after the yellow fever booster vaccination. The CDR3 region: CASSQPLAGVAKNIQYF. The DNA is TGCGCCAGCAGCCAACCTCTAGCGGGGGTGGCCAAAAACATTCAGTACTTC.